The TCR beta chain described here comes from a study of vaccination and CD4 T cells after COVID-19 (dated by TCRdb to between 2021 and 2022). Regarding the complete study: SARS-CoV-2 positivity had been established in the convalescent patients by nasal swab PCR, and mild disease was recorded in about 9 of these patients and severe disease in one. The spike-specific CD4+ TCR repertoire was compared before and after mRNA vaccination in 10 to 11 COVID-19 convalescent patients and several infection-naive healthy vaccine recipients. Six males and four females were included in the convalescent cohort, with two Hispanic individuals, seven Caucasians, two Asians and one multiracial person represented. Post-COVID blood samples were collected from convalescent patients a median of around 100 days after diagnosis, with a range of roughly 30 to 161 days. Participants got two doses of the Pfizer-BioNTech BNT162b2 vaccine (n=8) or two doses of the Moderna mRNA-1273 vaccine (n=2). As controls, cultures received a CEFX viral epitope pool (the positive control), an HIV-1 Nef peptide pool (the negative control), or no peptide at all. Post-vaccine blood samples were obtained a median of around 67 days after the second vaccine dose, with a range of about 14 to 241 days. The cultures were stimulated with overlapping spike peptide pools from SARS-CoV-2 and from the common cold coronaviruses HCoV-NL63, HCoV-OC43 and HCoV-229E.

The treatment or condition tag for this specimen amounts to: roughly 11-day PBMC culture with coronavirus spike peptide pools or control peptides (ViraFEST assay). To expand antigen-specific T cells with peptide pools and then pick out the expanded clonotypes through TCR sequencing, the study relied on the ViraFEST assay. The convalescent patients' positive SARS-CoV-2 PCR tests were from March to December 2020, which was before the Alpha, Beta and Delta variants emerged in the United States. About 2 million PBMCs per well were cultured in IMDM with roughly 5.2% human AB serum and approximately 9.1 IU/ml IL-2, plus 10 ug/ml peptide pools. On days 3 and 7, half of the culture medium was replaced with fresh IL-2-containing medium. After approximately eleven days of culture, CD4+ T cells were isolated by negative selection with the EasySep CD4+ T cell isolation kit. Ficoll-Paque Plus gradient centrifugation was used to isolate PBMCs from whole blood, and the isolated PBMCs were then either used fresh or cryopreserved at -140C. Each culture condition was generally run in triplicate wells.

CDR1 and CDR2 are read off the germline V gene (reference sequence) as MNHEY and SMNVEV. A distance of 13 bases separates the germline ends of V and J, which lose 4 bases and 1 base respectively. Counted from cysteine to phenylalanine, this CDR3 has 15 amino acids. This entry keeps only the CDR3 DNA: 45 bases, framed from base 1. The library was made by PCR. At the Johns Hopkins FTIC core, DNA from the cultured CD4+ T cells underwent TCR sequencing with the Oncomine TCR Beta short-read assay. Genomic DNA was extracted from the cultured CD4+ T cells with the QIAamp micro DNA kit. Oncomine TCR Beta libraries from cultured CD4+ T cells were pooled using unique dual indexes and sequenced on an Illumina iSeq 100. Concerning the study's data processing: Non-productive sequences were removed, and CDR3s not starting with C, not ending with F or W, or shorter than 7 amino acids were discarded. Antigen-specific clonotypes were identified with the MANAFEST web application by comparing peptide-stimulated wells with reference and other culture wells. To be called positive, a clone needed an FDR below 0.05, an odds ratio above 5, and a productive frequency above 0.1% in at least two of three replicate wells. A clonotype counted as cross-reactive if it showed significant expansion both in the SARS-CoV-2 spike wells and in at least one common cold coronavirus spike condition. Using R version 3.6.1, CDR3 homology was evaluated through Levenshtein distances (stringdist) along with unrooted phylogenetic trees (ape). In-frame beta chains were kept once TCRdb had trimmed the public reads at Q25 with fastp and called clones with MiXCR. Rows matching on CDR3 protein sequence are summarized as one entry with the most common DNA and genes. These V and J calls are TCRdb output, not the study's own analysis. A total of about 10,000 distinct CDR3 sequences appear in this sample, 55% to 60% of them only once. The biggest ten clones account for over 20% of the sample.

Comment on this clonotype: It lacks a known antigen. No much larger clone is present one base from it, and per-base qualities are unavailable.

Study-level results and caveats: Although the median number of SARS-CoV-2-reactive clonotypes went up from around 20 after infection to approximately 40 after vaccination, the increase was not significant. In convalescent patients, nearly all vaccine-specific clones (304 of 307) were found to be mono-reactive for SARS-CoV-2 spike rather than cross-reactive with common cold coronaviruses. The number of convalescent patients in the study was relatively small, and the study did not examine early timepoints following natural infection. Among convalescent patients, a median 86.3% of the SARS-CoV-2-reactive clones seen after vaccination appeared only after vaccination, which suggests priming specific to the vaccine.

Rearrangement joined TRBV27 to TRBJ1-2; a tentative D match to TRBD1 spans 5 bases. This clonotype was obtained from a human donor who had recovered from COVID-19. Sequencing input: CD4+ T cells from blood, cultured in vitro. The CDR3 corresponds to CASSSTGTDNYGYTF. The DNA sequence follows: TGTGCCAGCAGTTCGACCGGGACTGATAACTATGGCTACACCTTC.